Given below is one T cell receptor (beta chain) in context. V lost 2 bases and J 8 bases, leaving 12 bases between the germline ends. Germline CDR1 is MNHEY and CDR2 is SVGEGT. The CDR3 sequence is 13 residues long. This sample was taken from a study of blood T cell repertoires in COVID-19. At the level of the study: Collection of acute and convalescent COVID-19 samples took place in the United States, Italy and Spain.

Sequencing was performed with immunoSEQ multiplex PCR; in TCRdb, only in-frame clones are kept and a portion is missing. Here the sample spans over 150,000 clones, about 86% being singletons. V gene TRBV6-2 or TRBV6-3 combines with J gene TRBJ1-2; D not resolved. Sequenced: peripheral blood. The source of this sequence is a woman under 30 who had recovered from COVID-19. CDR3 DNA sequence: TGTGCCAGCAGTTACGACCCGGCGGGAGGCTACACCTTC. As protein: CASSYDPAGGYTF.